The TCR beta chain described here comes from a study of metastatic and nonmetastatic thyroid tumors. Study-level information: Blood and tumor or nodule tissue repertoires from malignant and benign thyroid patients were compared.

This clone was recorded at least ten times. Germline CDR1 reads MNHEY; CDR2 reads SVGAGI. CDR3 size: 18 residues. V was shortened by 0 bases and J by 2 bases, with 17 bases between the two germline ends. Methods used by the authors: A papillary thyroid cancer distant-metastasis classifier was built from CDR3 differences across clinicopathological groups. MiXCR re-clonotyped the PCR reads for TCRdb. These V and J calls are TCRdb output, not the study's own analysis. Of about 40,000 clones listed, roughly a sixth are singletons. No treatment of any kind had been given to any patient before thyroid surgery.

The rearrangement joins TRBV6-5 to TRBJ2-1, with D perhaps matching TRBD2 (6 bases). The receptor was isolated from a female donor with papillary thyroid cancer or a benign thyroid nodule (not recorded which). Some clones in this sample may be carry-over from other donors' samples. The specimen sequenced was blood. CDR3 in DNA: TGTGCCAGCAGTTACTCGATGGGAACTAGCTCGACCTACAATGAGCAGTTCTTC. Amino acids: CASSYSMGTSSTYNEQFF.